This T cell receptor beta chain is from a study of T cell repertoires in cytomegalovirus infection. In the study overall: Evidence of both CMV infection and a matching HLA type came from public TCR beta signatures.

Findings and limits, study-wide: Cumulative public TCR beta family frequency identified CMV carriers with the relevant HLA.

A note on this clonotype: Antigen: not known.

Per germline, CDR1 MGHRA and CDR2 YSYEKL. The CDR3 extends over 14 amino acids. V shed 3 bases and J shed 10 bases, with 18 bases lying between them. Each CDR3 protein is one row after TCRdb ran MiXCR on the reads. The table lists roughly 730,000 distinct CDR3 sequences, roughly 36% of them singletons. This receptor was taken from a human donor in good health (CMV status not recorded). Some clones in this sample may be carry-over from other donors' samples. The chain recombines TRBV4-1 with TRBJ2-5; perhaps TRBD2 as D (5 bases). This sample comprised cultured PBMCs, obtained from culture after CMV antigen stimulation. The CDR3 loop reads CASSQISARDGQYF. Written as DNA, the CDR3 is TGCGCCAGCAGCCAGATTAGCGCACGGGATGGCCAGTACTTC.